This entry lists 12 T cell receptor beta chains sequenced from one sample in a study of blood T cells in healthy people across ages. The use of a sample-barcoded 5' primer and a J-beta primer mix characterized a second PCR of roughly 6 to 11 cycles. MiXCR was run by TCRdb on the 5' RACE reads, yielding one entry per CDR3 protein. This sample has approximately 1.5 million distinct CDR3 sequences; about 31% occur once, and the top ten carry around 11%. The sample taken for sequencing was blood. All receptors derive from a young woman in good health.

The genes are TRBV15 and TRBJ1-1; the D gene is possibly TRBD1 (5 bases). V was trimmed by 1 base and J by 8 bases, leaving 17 bases between them. In germline, CDR1 is LNHNV, CDR2 YYDKDF (reference sequence). This CDR3 spans 15 amino acids. The CDR3 region is CATSRAPGGTREAFF. For the CDR3, the DNA is TGTGCCACCAGCAGAGCCCCGGGTGGGACGAGAGAAGCTTTCTTT.

Many counts were recorded for this clonotype. The chain uses TRBV7-2 and TRBJ2-1; D is possibly TRBD1 or TRBD2 (6 bases each). Trimming removed 2 bases at V and 7 bases at J, with 12 bases between. CDR1 and CDR2 (germline): SGHTA, FQGNSA. The CDR3 is 14 residues long. CDR3 bases: TGTGCCAGCAGCTTATCGGCGGGACATAATGAGCAGTTCTTC. It yields the protein CASSLSAGHNEQFF. The full variable domain, with the rest looked up from reference TRBV7-2 and TRBJ2-1, is GAGVSQSPSNKVTEKGKDVELRCDPISGHTALYWYRQSLGQGLEFLIYFQGNSAPDKSGLPSDRFSAERTGGSVSTLTIQRTQQEDSAVYLCASSLSAGHNEQFFGPGTRLTVL.

This chain uses TRBV3-1 with TRBJ2-5, with 9 bases that match TRBD2. The CDR3 extends over 13 amino acids. The V gene end was trimmed by 0 bases and the J gene end by 13 bases; junction bases not matched to a gene: 6. CDR1 is LGHDT and CDR2 is YNNKEL in the germline V gene (reference sequence). The CDR3: CASSQDLAGALYF. The CDR3 DNA sequence: TGTGCCAGCAGCCAAGATTTAGCGGGGGCCCTGTACTTC.

This clonotype was counted at least ten times. V usage is TRBV5-1 and J usage is TRBJ2-1; D possibly corresponds to TRBD1 (6 bases). Germline V gene lookup returns CDR1 SGHRS and CDR2 YFSETQ. The CDR3 has 12 amino acids. The ends were cut back, 4 bases at V and 10 bases at J, with 12 bases in the middle. CDR3 residues: CASSTGHTEQFF. The DNA of the CDR3 is TGCGCCAGCAGCACGGGACACACGGAGCAGTTCTTC.

Concerning this clonotype: A junction end diverges from the germline sequence, so it may reflect a read error. This sequence joins TRBV7-3 and TRBJ2-3; D is possibly TRBD2 (5 bases). Germline loops: CDR1 SGHTA, CDR2 FQGTGA. CDR3 length: 14 amino acids. CDR3 region: CTSGPSVVPDTQYF. The CDR3 coding sequence is TGTACCAGCGGCCCTTCCGTAGTCCCAGATACGCAGTATTTT.

V usage is TRBV7-9 and J usage is TRBJ1-2; D remains unclear. CDR1 and CDR2 (germline): SEHNR, FQNEAQ (reference sequence). The CDR3 has 15 amino acids. Trimming left V 6 bases short and J 4 bases short, with 18 bases between. CDR3 DNA sequence: TGTGCCAGCAGGAGCGCGGACCGCGGGCCCTATGGCTACACCTTC. Amino acids: CASRSADRGPYGYTF.

V and J are TRBV10-1 and TRBJ1-2; TRBD1 agrees at 8 bases. With V trimmed by 7 bases and J by 6 bases, 10 bases remained unmatched. The CDR3 loop spans 14 amino acids. Per germline, CDR1 WNHNN and CDR2 SYGVQD (reference sequence). The CDR3 sequence is CASKDRGGVNGYTF. CDR3 nucleotide sequence: TGCGCCAGCAAAGACAGGGGTGGGGTGAATGGCTACACCTTC.

This clonotype has more than one count but fewer than ten. This chain connects TRBV10-2 to TRBJ2-1; 7 bases fit TRBD1. The V gene's germline CDR1 is WSHSY and CDR2 SAAADI. J gave up 8 bases and V 0 bases, and 7 bases lay outside the gene matches. This CDR3 contains 15 residues. The CDR3 sequence: CASSESRTGVDEQFF. The CDR3 DNA follows: TGCGCCAGCAGTGAGTCTAGAACAGGGGTGGATGAGCAGTTCTTC.

This clonotype was observed once. Lacking the conserved final phenylalanine or tryptophan, this CDR3 likely reflects a read error. The DNA is left out, because the CDR3 cannot be placed on it with certainty; the CDR3 is given as TCRdb lists it. V and J are TRBV10-3 and TRBJ2-5; the table's D call TRBD2 went unverified against the DNA. The CDR3 numbers 15 amino acids, ends counted. Germline CDR1 reads ENHRY; CDR2 reads SYGVKD. The chain's CDR3 is CAIRGDVFGQETRYC.

J is TRBJ1-6 and V is TRBV3-1; D is undetermined. V was shortened by 4 bases and J by 0 bases, with 10 bases between the two germline ends. There are 16 residues in the CDR3. CDR1 and CDR2 (germline): LGHDT, YNNKEL (reference sequence). The DNA for the CDR3 is TGTGCCAGCAGCCCCCAGATCAGCTCCTATAATTCACCCCTCCACTTT. It translates to CASSPQISSYNSPLHF.

This clonotype occurred a few times. V gene TRBV6-5 combines with J gene TRBJ2-6; possible D gene TRBD1, 6 bases. In germline, CDR1 is MNHEY, CDR2 SVGAGI. The V gene lost 2 bases and the J gene lost 0 bases, with 14 bases spanning the gap. The CDR3 totals 18 residues. Here the CDR3 reads CASSYRAGVLSGANVLTF. CDR3 DNA sequence: TGTGCCAGCAGTTACAGGGCAGGGGTCCTCTCTGGGGCCAACGTCCTGACTTTC.

As regards this clonotype: One end of the junction varies from germline; a read error may be responsible. This chain uses TRBV27 with TRBJ1-1; D ambiguous. Germline V gene lookup returns CDR1 MNHEY and CDR2 SMNVEV (reference sequence). This CDR3 has 15 residues. CDR3 nucleotide sequence: TGTGCCAACAGTTTCTCCCCTACCGGGTACACTGAAGCTTTCTTT. It encodes CANSFSPTGYTEAFF.